Reported below is one T cell receptor beta chain. This clone was seen a single time. Its specific antigen is unknown. Nothing much larger sits one base from this clone, and base qualities are not available. According to the study, the label for this sample's time point signals: baseline before first vaccination. Vaccinee samples came from UK trials COV001 and COV002, including a single-blind randomized controlled phase 2/3 trial of AZD1222 (ChAdOx1 nCoV-19) in healthy adults. For TCRbeta chain sequencing, PBMC samples from trial participants were taken at day 0 and at day 28 after the second dose. This entry comes from a study of T cell responses to AZD1222 COVID-19 vaccine (dated by TCRdb to the early 2020s). About the full investigation: AZD1222 recipients with second doses at about 4 weeks or about 12 weeks were pooled, because spike-specific TCR depth and breadth did not differ between schedules. A total of over 230 trial participants underwent TCR sequencing, of whom around 200 received two doses of AZD1222 and some 25 received two doses of the MenACWY control vaccine. Trial participants were enrolled by age into 18-55, 56-69 and 70-plus year subgroups, with roughly 160, 29 and 62 TCR-sequenced participants respectively. Overall study results and their limits: The 56-69-year group was small, and its depth increase did not reach significance, likely because of low power. Because no samples from the day 14 peak response were available, repertoires could be characterized only after the peak T cell response. After two AZD1222 doses, both the breadth and the depth of spike-specific TCRs were significantly higher than at day 0 and than in MenACWY recipients. Only a handful of AZD1222 recipients were SARS-CoV-2 seropositive at baseline, limiting conclusions about previously exposed vaccinees. Participants were mostly white British and included more females than males, and it was suggested by the authors that clonal diversity may have been underestimated. The vaccine-associated CD4 TCRs covered the entire spike protein, and the dominant responses fell in regions 160-218 and 743-854. Reportedly, almost half of the unique spike-specific TCRs recognized epitopes lying outside the regions that are mutated in the B.1.351 and B.1.1.7 variants.

The CDR3 regions of human TCRbeta chains were analyzed by immunosequencing. The authors' pipeline ran thus. TCRs in the repertoires were compared against a reference library of SARS-CoV-2-specific TCRs that had been generated with the MIRA antigen-specificity platform. Breadth meant the fraction of unique TCRs that were SARS-CoV-2-associated, whereas depth meant the fraction of total T cells that were SARS-CoV-2-associated. Using the MIRA data, every spike-specific TCR was mapped to the spike region that the TCR reacted to and assigned to either a CD4 or a CD8 class. Log10-transformed breadth and depth values were compared by one-way ANOVA with Sidak's multiple comparisons tests. In TCRdb, the immuneACCESS table is reduced to in-frame sequences with V and J assigned. These tables do not hold every clone; where another copy was compared, an unresolved V gene accounts for under half, and the others remain unexplained. The DNA was the basis for D and trimming; V, J and clone size are from that table. Across this sample there are under 200,000 clones, with 90% seen only once. The top ten constitute approximately 1.6% of the sample.

Sequenced here: peripheral blood, sampled on day 0 of AZD1222 vaccination. This clonotype was obtained from an adult in good health.

CDR3 region: CASSLEVHSYEQYF. The DNA is as follows: TGTGCCAGCAGCTTAGAAGTCCATTCCTACGAGCAGTACTTC. The chain was built from TRBV11-2 and TRBJ2-7; the D segment cannot be called with confidence. A distance of 7 bases separates the germline ends of V and J, which lose 0 bases and 1 base respectively. The CDR3, cysteine through phenylalanine, is 14 amino acids long. Only the CDR3 part of the read is kept: 42 bases, read in frame from the first base. From a lookup of the germline V gene, CDR1 and CDR2 are SGHAT and FQNNGV.